The 9 T cell receptor beta chains presented below share a single source sample, sequenced in a study of blood T cell repertoires in COVID-19. Assay: immunoSEQ multiplex PCR; the TCRdb copy retains only in-frame clones and omits some. The data show tens of thousands of clones, 75% to 85% seen once. Material: peripheral blood. The source is a man between 60 and 75 years old with acute or convalescent COVID-19.

The rearrangement joins TRBV28 to TRBJ1-2; 9 bases fit TRBD1. Trimming removed 4 bases from V and 2 bases from J; junction bases left unmatched: 2. CDR3 size: 14 residues. The germline CDR1 and CDR2 sequences are MDHEN and SYDVKM. This chain's CDR3 is CASSSGTGNYGYTF. The CDR3 coding sequence is TGTGCCAGCAGTTCGGGGACAGGGAACTATGGCTACACCTTC.

The chain carries TRBV3-1 (or the pseudogene TRBV3-2) and TRBJ1-1, with 10 bases fitting TRBD1. The CDR3 contains 15 residues. V lost 5 bases, J lost 6 bases, and 9 bases stayed unmatched. Germline CDR1 LGHDT, CDR2 YNNKEL (reference sequence). The DNA for the CDR3 is TGTGCCAGCAGCAACTCGGACAGGGGGGTGTCTGAAGCTTTCTTT. Encoded protein: CASSNSDRGVSEAFF.

V usage is TRBV29-1 and J usage is TRBJ1-1; D gene unclear. V gave up 7 bases and J gave up 1 base, with 13 bases separating them. This CDR3 has 13 residues. CDR1 and CDR2 (germline): SQVTM, ANQGSEA. The CDR3 protein is CSGKEAGNTEAFF. Here the CDR3 DNA reads TGCAGCGGAAAGGAGGCGGGGAACACTGAAGCTTTCTTT.

The rearrangement links TRBV29-1 to TRBJ1-1; 7 bases fit TRBD1. CDR3 size: 13 residues. The V segment lost 4 bases and the J segment 6 bases; nucleotides outside the gene matches: 8. CDR1 is SQVTM and CDR2 is ANQGSEA in the germline V gene. The CDR3 DNA reads TGCAGCGTTGTGGCGGAGGGGGCTGCTGAAGCTTTCTTT. Translation: CSVVAEGAAEAFF.

The chain is built from TRBV7-9 and TRBJ2-7; a weak D match, TRBD1 (5 bases). The V end was cut by 5 bases, the J end by 4 bases, with 9 bases between. CDR1 and CDR2 (germline): SEHNR, FQNEAQ (reference sequence). This CDR3 has 12 amino acids. The CDR3 coding sequence is TGTGCCAGCAGCCCCCGACAGTACGAGCAGTACTTC. It is translated as CASSPRQYEQYF.

The CDR3 spells CASSLVGEGYTF. The CDR3 DNA sequence: TGTGCCAGCAGCTTGGTAGGGGAAGGCTACACCTTC. The chain recombines TRBV5-4 with TRBJ1-2, with a possible D match to TRBD1 (5 bases). From germline, CDR1 is SGHNT and CDR2 YYREEE (reference sequence). V shed 0 bases and J shed 8 bases, with 8 bases lying between them. CDR3 size: 12 residues.

The chain carries TRBV6-1 and TRBJ1-5; D is unclear. Germline values: CDR1 MNHNS, CDR2 SASEGT. This CDR3 has 15 amino acids. With 3 bases removed from V and 4 bases from J, the gap between germline ends came to 13 bases. In DNA form, the CDR3 reads TGTGCCAGCAGTGATTCCGGGGTCGCGAATCAGCCCCAGCATTTT. Translated: CASSDSGVANQPQHF.

The chain joins TRBV5-5 to TRBJ2-1; D remains ambiguous. CDR1 and CDR2 (germline): SGHKS, YYEKEE (reference sequence). V shed 6 bases and J shed 0 bases, with 10 bases lying between them. The CDR3 covers 14 residues. The CDR3 is CASTPLSSYNEQFF. The CDR3 region has the DNA TGTGCCAGCACCCCGTTGAGCTCCTACAATGAGCAGTTCTTC.

CDR3 sequence (DNA): TGTGCCACCAGTGATTTGGGCAGGGGGCCCAGCACCGAAAAACTGTTTTTT. It encodes CATSDLGRGPSTEKLFF. This chain uses TRBV24-1 with TRBJ1-4; 8 positions match TRBD1. CDR3 length equals 17 residues. Unmatched junction bases numbered 10, after V lost 0 bases and J lost 8 bases. CDR1 and CDR2 from the germline V gene are KGHDR and SFDVKD.